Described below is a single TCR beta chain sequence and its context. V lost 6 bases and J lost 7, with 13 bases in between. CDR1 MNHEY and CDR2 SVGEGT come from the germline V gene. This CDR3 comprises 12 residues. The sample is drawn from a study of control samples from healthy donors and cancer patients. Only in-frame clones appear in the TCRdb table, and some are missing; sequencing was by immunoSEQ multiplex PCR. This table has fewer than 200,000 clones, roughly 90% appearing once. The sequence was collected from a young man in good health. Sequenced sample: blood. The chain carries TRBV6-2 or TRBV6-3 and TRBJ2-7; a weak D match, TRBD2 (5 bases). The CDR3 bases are TGTGCCAGCAGCTTCCTCGGGATGGAGCAGTACTTC. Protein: CASSFLGMEQYF.